This TCR beta chain was recorded in a study of response to subunit inactivated influenza vaccine. Study results and caveats: Seasonal influenza vaccination, on each occasion, was suggested by the authors to recruit few new T cells.

As to this clonotype: The antigen is undetermined.

The CDR3 extends over 14 amino acids. With 4 bases removed from V and 4 bases from J, the gap between germline ends came to 15 bases. CDR1 and CDR2 from the germline V gene are SGHKS and YYEKEE (reference sequence). MiXCR, applied by TCRdb to the RT-PCR reads, yields one record per CDR3 protein. The sample holds approximately 700,000 distinct CDR3 sequences, less than 20% seen once. The source is a man in his fifties who received an inactivated influenza vaccine. The sequenced sample was PBMCs from blood, obtained about 11 days after vaccination. This sequence joins TRBV5-5 and TRBJ2-7, with D maybe TRBD2 (6 bases). The CDR3 DNA reads as TGTGCCAGCAGCCCCTCAATAGGGAGGTACGAGCAGTACTTC. Protein product: CASSPSIGRYEQYF.